The present T cell receptor (beta chain) was sequenced within a study of CD8 T cells in Susac syndrome. About this clonotype: Its matching antigen is unknown.

Random hexamers were used to reverse transcribe the RNA input (about 0.45 to 1 ug). Amplification of TCR beta CDR3 used immunoSEQ multiplex PCR across 54 Vbeta and 13 Jbeta. TCRdb independently ran MiXCR on the immunoSEQ multiplex PCR reads; one entry per CDR3 protein. The sample consists of hundreds of thousands of distinct CDR3 sequences, approximately 95% of them appearing once. TEMRA cells underwent FACS enrichment and CD8+ and CD4+ T cells underwent negative isolation. The study's findings and limits: The study's TCR sequencing and HLA analysis covered a relatively small number of individuals, and the study acknowledged this.

V lost 5 bases to trimming and J lost 5 bases, with 21 bases between them. Per germline, CDR1 LNHNV and CDR2 YYDKDF (reference sequence). There are 16 residues in the CDR3. This clonotype was obtained from a human donor with multiple sclerosis. Sequenced sample: CD4+ T cells from PBMCs. V usage is TRBV15 and J usage is TRBJ1-2; perhaps TRBD1 as D (5 bases). The CDR3 loop is CATSPGRSITFYGYTF. As DNA, the CDR3 is TGTGCCACCAGCCCGGGACGGAGTATTACCTTTTATGGCTACACCTTC.